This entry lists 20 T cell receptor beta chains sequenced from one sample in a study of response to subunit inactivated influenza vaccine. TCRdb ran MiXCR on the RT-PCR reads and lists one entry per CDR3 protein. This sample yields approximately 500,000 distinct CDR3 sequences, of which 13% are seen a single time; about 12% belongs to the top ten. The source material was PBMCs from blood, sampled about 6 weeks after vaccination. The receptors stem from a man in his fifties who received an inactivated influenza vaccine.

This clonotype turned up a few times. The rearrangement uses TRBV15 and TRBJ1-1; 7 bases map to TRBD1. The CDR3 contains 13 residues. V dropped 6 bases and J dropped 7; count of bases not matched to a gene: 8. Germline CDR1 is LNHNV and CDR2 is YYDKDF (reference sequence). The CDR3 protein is CATSHDRAYEAFF. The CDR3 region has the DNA TGTGCCACCAGTCATGACAGGGCTTATGAAGCTTTCTTT.

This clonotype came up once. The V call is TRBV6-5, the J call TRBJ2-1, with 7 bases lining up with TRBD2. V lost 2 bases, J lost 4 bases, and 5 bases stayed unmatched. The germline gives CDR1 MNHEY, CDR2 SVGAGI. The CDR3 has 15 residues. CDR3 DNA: TGTGCCAGCAGTTACACCCTAGCGGATTACAATGAGCAGTTCTTC. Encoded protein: CASSYTLADYNEQFF.

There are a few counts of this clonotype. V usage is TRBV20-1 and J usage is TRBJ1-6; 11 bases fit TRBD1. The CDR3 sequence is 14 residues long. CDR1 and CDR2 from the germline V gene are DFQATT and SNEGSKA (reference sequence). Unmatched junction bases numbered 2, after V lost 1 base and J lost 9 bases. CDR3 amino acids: CSARAGTGGSPLHF. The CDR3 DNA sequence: TGCAGTGCTAGAGCCGGGACAGGGGGTTCACCCCTCCACTTT.

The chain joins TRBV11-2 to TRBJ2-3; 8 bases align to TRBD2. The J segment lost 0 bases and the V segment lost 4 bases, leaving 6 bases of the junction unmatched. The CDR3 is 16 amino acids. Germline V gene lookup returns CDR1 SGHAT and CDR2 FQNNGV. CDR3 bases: TGTGCCAGCAGCTCCGGACTAGCCTCTAGCACAGATACGCAGTATTTT. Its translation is CASSSGLASSTDTQYF.

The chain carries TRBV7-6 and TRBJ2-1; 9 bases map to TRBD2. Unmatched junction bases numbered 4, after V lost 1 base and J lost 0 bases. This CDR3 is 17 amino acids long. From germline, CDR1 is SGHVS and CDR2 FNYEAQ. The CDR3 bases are TGTGCCAGCAGCTTAGGTAGCGGGGGCTACTCCTACAATGAGCAGTTCTTC. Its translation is CASSLGSGGYSYNEQFF.

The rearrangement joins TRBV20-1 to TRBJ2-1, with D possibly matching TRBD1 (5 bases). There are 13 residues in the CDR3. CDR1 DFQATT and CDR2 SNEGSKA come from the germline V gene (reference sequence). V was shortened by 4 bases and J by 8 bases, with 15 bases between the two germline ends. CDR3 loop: CSATPTVTHEQFF. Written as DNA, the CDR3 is TGCAGTGCTACCCCGACAGTAACCCATGAGCAGTTCTTC.

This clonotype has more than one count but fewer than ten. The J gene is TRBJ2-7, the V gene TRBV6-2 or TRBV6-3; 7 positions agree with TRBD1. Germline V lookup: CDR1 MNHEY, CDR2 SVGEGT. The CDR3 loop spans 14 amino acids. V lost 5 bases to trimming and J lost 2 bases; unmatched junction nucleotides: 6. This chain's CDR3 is CASSPLDRTYEQYF. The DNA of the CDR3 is TGTGCCAGCAGTCCCCTGGACAGGACCTACGAGCAGTACTTC.

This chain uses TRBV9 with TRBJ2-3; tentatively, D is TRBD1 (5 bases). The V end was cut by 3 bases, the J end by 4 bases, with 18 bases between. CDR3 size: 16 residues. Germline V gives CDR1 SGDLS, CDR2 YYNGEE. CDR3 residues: CASSANFQGLSDTQYF. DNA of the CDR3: TGTGCCAGCAGCGCCAACTTTCAGGGATTGTCAGATACGCAGTATTTT.

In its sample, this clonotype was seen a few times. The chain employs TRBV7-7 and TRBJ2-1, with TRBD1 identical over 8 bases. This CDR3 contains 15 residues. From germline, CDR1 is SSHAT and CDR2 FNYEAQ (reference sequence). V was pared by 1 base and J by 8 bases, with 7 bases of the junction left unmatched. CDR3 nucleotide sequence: TGTGCCAGCAGCTTAGGGACAGGGAGTCCCGATGAGCAGTTCTTC. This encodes CASSLGTGSPDEQFF.

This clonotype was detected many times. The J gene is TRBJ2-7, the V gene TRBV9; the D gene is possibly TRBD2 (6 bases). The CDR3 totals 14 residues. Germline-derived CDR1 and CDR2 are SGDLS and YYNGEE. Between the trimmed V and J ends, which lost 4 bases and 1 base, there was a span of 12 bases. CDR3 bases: TGTGCCAGCAGCCCCGGGACTGAATCCTACGAGCAGTACTTC. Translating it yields CASSPGTESYEQYF.

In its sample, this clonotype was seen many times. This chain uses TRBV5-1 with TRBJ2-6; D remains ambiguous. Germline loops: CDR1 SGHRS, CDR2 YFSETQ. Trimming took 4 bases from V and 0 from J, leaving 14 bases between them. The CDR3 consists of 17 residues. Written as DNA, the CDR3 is TGCGCCAGCAGCCTCACCTCAGGAACCTCTGGGGCCAACGTCCTGACTTTC. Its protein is CASSLTSGTSGANVLTF.

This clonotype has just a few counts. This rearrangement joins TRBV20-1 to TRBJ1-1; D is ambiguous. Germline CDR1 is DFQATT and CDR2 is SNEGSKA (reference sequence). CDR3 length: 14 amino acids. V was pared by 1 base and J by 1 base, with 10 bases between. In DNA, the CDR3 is TGCAGTGCTAGAGGGTCGACGCGGAACACTGAAGCTTTCTTT. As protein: CSARGSTRNTEAFF.

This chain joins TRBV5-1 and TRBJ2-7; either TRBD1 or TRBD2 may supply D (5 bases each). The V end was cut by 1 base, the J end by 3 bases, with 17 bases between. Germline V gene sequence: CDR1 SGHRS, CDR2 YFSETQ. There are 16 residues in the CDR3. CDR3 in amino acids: CASSLTTGTLIYEQYF. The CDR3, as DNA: TGCGCCAGCAGCTTGACAACCGGGACCTTAATCTACGAGCAGTACTTC.

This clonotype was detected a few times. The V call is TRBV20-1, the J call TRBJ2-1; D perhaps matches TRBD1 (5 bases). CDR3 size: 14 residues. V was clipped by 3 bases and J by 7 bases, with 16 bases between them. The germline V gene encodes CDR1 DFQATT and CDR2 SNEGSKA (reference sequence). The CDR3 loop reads CSARQGRVENEQFF. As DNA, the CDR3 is TGCAGTGCTAGGCAGGGTAGAGTTGAAAATGAGCAGTTCTTC.

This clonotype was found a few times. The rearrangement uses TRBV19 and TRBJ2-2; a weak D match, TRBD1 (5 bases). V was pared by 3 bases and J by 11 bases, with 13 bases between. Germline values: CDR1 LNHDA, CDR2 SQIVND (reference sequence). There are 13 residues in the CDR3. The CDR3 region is CASSMGPQRELFF. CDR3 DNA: TGTGCCAGTAGTATGGGGCCCCAGCGTGAGCTGTTTTTT.

The CDR3 nucleotides are TGTGCCAGCAGCCAAGCGTGGACGAAGCCCCACCGTCGGGGCTACACCTTC. Translated: CASSQAWTKPHRRGYTF. V gene TRBV4-2 combines with J gene TRBJ1-2; D not certain. The V gene lost 1 base and the J gene lost 8 bases, with 23 bases spanning the gap. Germline loops: CDR1 LGHNA, CDR2 YNFKEQ. The length of the CDR3 is 17 residues.

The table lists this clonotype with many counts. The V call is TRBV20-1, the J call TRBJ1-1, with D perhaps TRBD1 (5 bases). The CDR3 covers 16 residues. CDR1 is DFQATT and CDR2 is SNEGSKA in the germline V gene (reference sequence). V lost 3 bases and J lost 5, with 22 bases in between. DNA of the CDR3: TGCAGTGCTAGTGGCAGGACAAGTGCCTCGCGAACTGAAGCTTTCTTT. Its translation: CSASGRTSASRTEAFF.

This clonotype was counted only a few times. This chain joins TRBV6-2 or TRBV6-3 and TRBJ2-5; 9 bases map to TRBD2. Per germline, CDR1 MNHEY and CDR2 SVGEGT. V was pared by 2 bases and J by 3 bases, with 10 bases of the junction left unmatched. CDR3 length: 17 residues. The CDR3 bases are TGTGCCAGCAGTTACCTCTTGGGCGGGGGGGATGAAGAGACCCAGTACTTC. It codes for CASSYLLGGGDEETQYF.

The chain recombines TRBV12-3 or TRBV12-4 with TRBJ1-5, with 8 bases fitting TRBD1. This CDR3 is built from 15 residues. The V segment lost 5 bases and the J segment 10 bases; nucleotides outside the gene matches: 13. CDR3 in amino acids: CASSPLTGASGPQHF. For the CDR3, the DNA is TGTGCCAGCAGTCCTCTGACAGGGGCTTCCGGCCCCCAGCATTTT.

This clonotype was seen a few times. The CDR3 spells CASSIQGTEQYF. The CDR3 DNA is TGTGCCAGCAGTATTCAGGGGACCGAGCAGTACTTC. The gene calls are TRBV27 and TRBJ2-7; a possible D gene is TRBD1 (6 bases). V shed 5 bases and J shed 6 bases, with 11 bases lying between them. Germline assignment: CDR1 MNHEY and CDR2 SMNVEV (reference sequence). The CDR3 runs to 12 residues.